These 24 T cell receptor beta chains share one sample of origin, sequenced in a study of naive and memory T cell subsets. Overall study results and limits: A few larger clonotypes appeared in naive repertoires, especially CD8, possibly memory cells re-expressing CD45RA.

No antigen has been assigned to these receptors. The beta constant-region primer was an equimolar mix of two oligonucleotides covering TRBC1 and TRBC2. Ligated cDNA was amplified by four rounds of PCR with nested alpha and beta constant-region primers and SP2. TCRdb fed the UMI-ligation and nested PCR reads into MiXCR, producing one record per CDR3 protein. Of around 160,000 distinct CDR3 sequences listed, roughly 22% are singletons. Sample: naive CD4+ T cells from blood. The receptors were sampled from a human donor in good health.

This clonotype came up once. The chain employs TRBV29-1 and TRBJ1-4; D ambiguous. V gave up 7 bases and J gave up 0 bases, with 9 bases separating them. The germline CDR1 and CDR2 sequences are SQVTM and ANQGSEA. The CDR3 contains 13 residues. The DNA of the CDR3 is TGCAGCGGAACCGGGCCAACTAATGAAAAACTGTTTTTT. This codes for CSGTGPTNEKLFF.

This clonotype has a handful of counts. This chain joins TRBV2 and TRBJ1-2; D is unclear. Germline V gene sequence: CDR1 SNHLY, CDR2 FYNNEI. Trimming pared 4 bases from V and 2 bases from J, leaving 5 bases between. CDR3 length: 12 amino acids. The CDR3 DNA reads TGTGCCAGCAGTGTACCGAACTATGGCTACACCTTC. Protein: CASSVPNYGYTF.

This clonotype was counted between two and nine times. This chain links TRBV28 with TRBJ1-1, with 8 bases that match TRBD1. Germline V gene lookup returns CDR1 MDHEN and CDR2 SYDVKM. V was pared by 6 bases and J by 6 bases, with 12 bases of the junction left unmatched. This CDR3 has 15 residues. The CDR3: CASRPGGAGSAEAFF. In DNA, the CDR3 is TGTGCCAGCAGACCAGGGGGCGCGGGTTCAGCTGAAGCTTTCTTT. The variable domain in full, with the rest retrieved from reference TRBV28 and TRBJ1-1, is DVKVTQSSRYLVKRTGEKVFLECVQDMDHENMFWYRQDPGLGLRLIYFSYDVKMKEKGDIPEGYSVSREKKERFSLILESASTNQTSMYLCASRPGGAGSAEAFFGQGTRLTVV.

This clonotype appeared a few times. The chain couples TRBV7-9 to TRBJ2-3; the match to TRBD2 covers 12 bases. Trimming at V came to 5 bases and at J to 5 bases, leaving 11 bases not matched to a gene. The CDR3 sequence is 17 residues long. The V gene's germline CDR1 is SEHNR and CDR2 FQNEAQ (reference sequence). CDR3 nucleotides: TGTGCCAGCAGCCCGACTAGCGGGAGACTTTCGGAAGATACGCAGTATTTT. Protein: CASSPTSGRLSEDTQYF.

This clonotype was counted between two and nine times. The chain joins TRBV15 to TRBJ2-3; D is ambiguous. The germline V gene has CDR1 LNHNV and CDR2 YYDKDF (reference sequence). Deletions cut 0 bases from V and 3 bases from J, with 7 bases between. The CDR3 totals 14 residues. The CDR3 DNA follows: TGTGCCACCAGCAGAGATCGAAATACAGATACGCAGTATTTT. Translation gives CATSRDRNTDTQYF.

The chain recombines TRBV6-5 with TRBJ1-2, with 10 bases that match TRBD1. This CDR3 contains 15 residues. The germline V gene encodes CDR1 MNHEY and CDR2 SVGAGI. Germline trimming cut 0 bases from V and 6 bases from J; bases unmatched to any gene: 4. The DNA of the CDR3 is TGTGCCAGCAGTTACTCGGAGACAGGGGGCAATGGCTACACCTTC. This translates into CASSYSETGGNGYTF.

A few counts support this clonotype. The rearrangement links TRBV5-1 to TRBJ2-6; D gene ambiguous. V lost 0 bases, J lost 2 bases, and 9 bases lay in between. This CDR3 contains 16 residues. Looked up from germline, CDR1 is SGHRS and CDR2 is YFSETQ. As DNA, the CDR3 is TGCGCCAGCAGCTTGGAGGGCCAGGCTGGGGCCAACGTCCTGACTTTC. This translates into CASSLEGQAGANVLTF.

This clonotype showed up many times. This rearrangement joins TRBV9 to TRBJ2-7; D is unresolved. The ends were cut back, 0 bases at V and 3 bases at J, with 13 bases in the middle. Per the germline V gene, CDR1 is SGDLS and CDR2 is YYNGEE. The CDR3 consists of 15 residues. The CDR3 DNA is TGTGCCAGCAGCGTAGCGGTAGAATTCGACTACGAGCAGTACTTC. Translating it yields CASSVAVEFDYEQYF.

This chain joins TRBV5-1 and TRBJ2-6; 10 bases match TRBD1. Germline CDR1 reads SGHRS; CDR2 reads YFSETQ. The CDR3 is 19 amino acids. V lost 4 bases and J lost 0; bases outside the gene matches: 10. Here the CDR3 DNA reads TGCGCCAGCAGCCCGACCCCGGGACAGGGGTTCTCTGGGGCCAACGTCCTGACTTTC. This encodes CASSPTPGQGFSGANVLTF.

This clonotype was seen more than once but under ten times. The chain couples TRBV5-5 to TRBJ2-3; D may be TRBD2 (6 bases). V lost 4 bases and J lost 4, with 16 bases in between. Germline V gene data show CDR1 as SGHKS and CDR2 as YYEKEE (reference sequence). The CDR3 sequence is 15 residues long. The CDR3 nucleotides read TGTGCCAGCAGCCCAATAGCGGAAGGAGCAGATACGCAGTATTTT. This encodes CASSPIAEGADTQYF.

This chain links TRBV6-5 with TRBJ2-3; 14 bases are shared with TRBD2. Germline loops: CDR1 MNHEY, CDR2 SVGAGI. This CDR3 comprises 16 residues. The J segment lost 4 bases and the V segment lost 6 bases, leaving 6 bases of the junction unmatched. The CDR3 nucleotides are TGTGCCAGCAGGAAAGGGACTAGCGGGAGCTCAGATACGCAGTATTTT. Its translation: CASRKGTSGSSDTQYF.

The chain uses TRBV12-3 or TRBV12-4 and TRBJ2-2; D is undetermined. CDR3 size: 17 residues. V lost 0 bases to trimming and J lost 4 bases, with 15 bases between them. CDR3 protein: CASSLAVVADLTGELFF. In DNA form, the CDR3 reads TGTGCCAGCAGTTTAGCGGTCGTCGCAGACCTCACCGGGGAGCTGTTTTTT.

J is TRBJ1-5 and V is TRBV20-1; D gene unclear. The germline V gene has CDR1 DFQATT and CDR2 SNEGSKA (reference sequence). V shed 3 bases and J shed 4 bases, with 13 bases lying between them. This CDR3 region has 14 residues. The CDR3 sequence is CSARAQSKNQPQHF. The DNA of the CDR3 is TGCAGTGCTAGGGCCCAGTCTAAAAATCAGCCCCAGCATTTT.

This rearrangement joins TRBV6-5 to TRBJ1-1; the match to TRBD1 covers 8 bases. The CDR3 spans 15 residues. Germline-derived CDR1 and CDR2 are MNHEY and SVGAGI. Germline trimming cut 4 bases from V and 4 bases from J; bases unmatched to any gene: 8. This CDR3 is CASSFQTGGVTEAFF. The DNA of the CDR3 is TGTGCCAGCAGTTTCCAAACAGGGGGTGTCACTGAAGCTTTCTTT.

This clonotype was picked up a small number of times. The rearrangement links TRBV24-1 to TRBJ2-1, with 8 bases identical to TRBD2. The CDR3 totals 14 residues. Germline trimming cut 7 bases from V and 6 bases from J; bases unmatched to any gene: 7. Germline lookup yields CDR1 KGHDR and CDR2 SFDVKD. CDR3 nucleotides: TGTGCCACCAGCCTTAGCGGGATTGGCAATGAGCAGTTCTTC. Translating gives CATSLSGIGNEQFF.

A few counts support this clonotype. This chain connects TRBV3-1 to TRBJ1-2; 7 bases line up with TRBD1. CDR1 is LGHDT, CDR2 YNNKEL, per germline (reference sequence). The CDR3 sequence is 16 residues long. The ends lost 3 bases at V and 6 bases at J; junction bases unmatched: 13. The CDR3 is CASSHTGRGRLDGYTF. CDR3 DNA: TGTGCCAGCAGCCACACTGGAAGGGGGCGCTTGGATGGCTACACCTTC.

This chain joins TRBV7-2 and TRBJ1-5, with D uncertain. Germline CDR1 reads SGHTA; CDR2 reads FQGNSA. The length of the CDR3 is 13 residues. Trimming cost V 4 bases and J 1 base, with 5 bases left between them. CDR3 coding DNA: TGTGCCAGCAGCTCGGTGAGCAATCAGCCCCAGCATTTT. Translated: CASSSVSNQPQHF.

V gene TRBV3-1 combines with J gene TRBJ2-1; no clear D. The CDR3 has 15 residues. Trimming pared 2 bases from V and 4 bases from J, leaving 12 bases between. The germline CDR1 and CDR2 sequences are LGHDT and YNNKEL (reference sequence). In DNA form, the CDR3 reads TGTGCCAGCAGCCAACGGATTGTGGGGTACAATGAGCAGTTCTTC. It codes for CASSQRIVGYNEQFF.

This clonotype was observed many times. The chain combines TRBV20-1 with TRBJ2-1; D is uncertain. V lost 2 bases and J 7 bases, leaving 9 bases between the germline ends. The CDR3 consists of 12 residues. Per the germline V gene, CDR1 is DFQATT and CDR2 is SNEGSKA (reference sequence). This chain's CDR3 is CSARSGFNEQFF. The CDR3 region has the DNA TGCAGTGCTAGATCCGGGTTTAATGAGCAGTTCTTC.

This clonotype has more than one count but fewer than ten. V is TRBV12-5 and J is TRBJ1-5; D perhaps matches TRBD1 (5 bases). Germline CDR1 and CDR2: LGHNT and FRNRAP. Trimming cost V 2 bases and J 6 bases, with 11 bases left between them. CDR3 length: 14 amino acids. The CDR3 loop reads CASGLSRGTQPQHF. The CDR3 region has the DNA TGTGCTAGTGGTTTGTCGAGGGGCACTCAGCCCCAGCATTTT. The full variable domain, its missing parts supplied by reference TRBV12-5 and TRBJ1-5, is DARVTQTPRHKVTEMGQEVTMRCQPILGHNTVFWYRQTMMQGLELLAYFRNRAPLDDSGMPKDRFSAEMPDATLATLKIQPSEPRDSAVYFCASGLSRGTQPQHFGDGTRLSIL.

This clonotype was found a few times. This sequence joins TRBV5-1 and TRBJ2-7, with a tentative D call TRBD1 (7 bases). The germline V gene encodes CDR1 SGHRS and CDR2 YFSETQ. The CDR3 consists of 16 residues. V lost 2 bases and J 0 bases, leaving 15 bases between the germline ends. CDR3 sequence reads: CASSLTGDLISYEQYF. CDR3 bases: TGCGCCAGCAGCTTAACAGGGGACTTGATCTCCTACGAGCAGTACTTC.

The gene calls are TRBV20-1 and TRBJ2-1; 8 bases align to TRBD2. The end of the DNA is better explained by TRBJ2-7, so the J call may be wrong. The germline V gene has CDR1 DFQATT and CDR2 SNEGSKA (reference sequence). There are 16 residues in the CDR3. Here the CDR3 reads CSARDPTSGTYNEQYF. In DNA form, the CDR3 reads TGCAGTGCTAGAGATCCTACTAGCGGCACCTACAATGAGCAGTACTTC.

The gene calls are TRBV9 and TRBJ2-1; D is possibly TRBD1 (6 bases). V was shortened by 0 bases and J by 4 bases, with 11 bases between the two germline ends. The germline V gene has CDR1 SGDLS and CDR2 YYNGEE. The CDR3 runs 15 residues. CDR3 sequence reads: CASSVVGQGYNEQFF. In nucleotides, the CDR3 is TGTGCCAGCAGCGTAGTGGGGCAGGGGTACAATGAGCAGTTCTTC.

This sequence joins TRBV6-6 and TRBJ2-7; 8 nucleotides agree with TRBD1. Germline V CDR1 and CDR2: MNHNY, SVGAGI (reference sequence). V was clipped by 7 bases and J by 4 bases; unmatched bases: 6. This CDR3 spans 13 amino acids. The DNA of the CDR3 is TGTGCCAGCACCGGACAGGGCTCTTACGAGCAGTACTTC. Protein: CASTGQGSYEQYF.